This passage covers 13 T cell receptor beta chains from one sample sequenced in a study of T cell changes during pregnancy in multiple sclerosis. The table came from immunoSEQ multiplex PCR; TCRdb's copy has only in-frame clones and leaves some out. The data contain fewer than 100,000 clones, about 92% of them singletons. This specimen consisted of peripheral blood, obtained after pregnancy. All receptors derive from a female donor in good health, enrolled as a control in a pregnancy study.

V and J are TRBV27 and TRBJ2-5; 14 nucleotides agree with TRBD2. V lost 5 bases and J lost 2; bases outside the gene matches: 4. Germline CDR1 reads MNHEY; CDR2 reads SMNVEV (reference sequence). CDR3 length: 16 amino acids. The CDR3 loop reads CASSPGLAGGQETQYF. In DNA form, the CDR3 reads TGTGCCAGCAGTCCCGGACTAGCGGGGGGACAAGAGACCCAGTACTTC.

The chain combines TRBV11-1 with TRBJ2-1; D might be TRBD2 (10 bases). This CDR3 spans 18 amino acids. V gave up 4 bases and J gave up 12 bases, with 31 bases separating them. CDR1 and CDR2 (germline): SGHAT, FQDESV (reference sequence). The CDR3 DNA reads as TGTGCCAGCAGCTCCGGACAGGGGAGGCTAGCGGGAGAGTTAGGGCAGTTCTTC. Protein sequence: CASSSGQGRLAGELGQFF.

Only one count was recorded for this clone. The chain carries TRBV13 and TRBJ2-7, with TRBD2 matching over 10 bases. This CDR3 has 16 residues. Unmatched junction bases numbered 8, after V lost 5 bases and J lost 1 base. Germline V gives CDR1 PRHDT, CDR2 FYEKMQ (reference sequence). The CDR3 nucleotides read TGTGCCAGCAGCCCTGGACTAGCGGTGGGTTCCTACGAGCAGTACTTC. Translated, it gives CASSPGLAVGSYEQYF.

The CDR3 reads CASSPAGSTDTQYF. The DNA of the CDR3 is TGTGCCAGCAGCCCCGCGGGGAGCACAGATACGCAGTATTTT. The rearrangement uses TRBV28 and TRBJ2-3, with D possibly TRBD2 on 6 matching bases. The CDR3 extends over 14 amino acids. V lost 6 bases to trimming and J lost 0 bases, with 10 bases between them. Germline CDR1 and CDR2: MDHEN and SYDVKM. The whole variable domain, filled in from reference TRBV28 and TRBJ2-3, reads DVKVTQSSRYLVKRTGEKVFLECVQDMDHENMFWYRQDPGLGLRLIYFSYDVKMKEKGDIPEGYSVSREKKERFSLILESASTNQTSMYLCASSPAGSTDTQYFGPGTRLTVL.

In DNA, the CDR3 is TGCGCCAGCAGCACAGGTAGCGGGTACTCCTACAATGAGCAGTTCTTC. Its protein product is CASSTGSGYSYNEQFF. The chain links TRBV5-1 to TRBJ2-1; 7 positions agree with TRBD2. With 4 bases clipped from V and 0 bases from J, the junction kept 7 bases outside the gene matches. The germline V gene has CDR1 SGHRS and CDR2 YFSETQ. The CDR3 runs 16 residues.

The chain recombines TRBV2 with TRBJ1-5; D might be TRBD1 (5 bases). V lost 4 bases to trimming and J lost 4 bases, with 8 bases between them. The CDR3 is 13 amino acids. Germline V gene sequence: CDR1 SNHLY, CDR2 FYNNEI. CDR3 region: CASSVGGNQPQHF. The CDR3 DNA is TGTGCCAGCAGTGTGGGGGGGAATCAGCCCCAGCATTTT.

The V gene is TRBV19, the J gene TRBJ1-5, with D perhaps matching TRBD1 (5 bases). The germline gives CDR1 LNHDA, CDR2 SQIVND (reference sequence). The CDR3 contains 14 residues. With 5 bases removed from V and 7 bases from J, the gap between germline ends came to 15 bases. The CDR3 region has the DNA TGTGCCAGTAGTGGGGCAGGGTGGGCCCAGCCCCAGCATTTT. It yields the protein CASSGAGWAQPQHF.

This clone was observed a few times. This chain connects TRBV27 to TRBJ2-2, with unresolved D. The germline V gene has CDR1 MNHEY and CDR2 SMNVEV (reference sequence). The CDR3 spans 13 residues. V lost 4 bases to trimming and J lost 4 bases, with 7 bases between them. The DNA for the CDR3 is TGTGCCAGCAGTTACACGTTCACCGGGGAGCTGTTTTTT. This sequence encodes CASSYTFTGELFF.

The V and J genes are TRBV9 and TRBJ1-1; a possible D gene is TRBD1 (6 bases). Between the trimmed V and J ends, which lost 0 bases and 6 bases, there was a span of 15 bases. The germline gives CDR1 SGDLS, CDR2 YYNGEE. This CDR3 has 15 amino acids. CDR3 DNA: TGTGCCAGCAGCGTAGGATTGGGCAGGGGTCCTGAAGCTTTCTTT. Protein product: CASSVGLGRGPEAFF.

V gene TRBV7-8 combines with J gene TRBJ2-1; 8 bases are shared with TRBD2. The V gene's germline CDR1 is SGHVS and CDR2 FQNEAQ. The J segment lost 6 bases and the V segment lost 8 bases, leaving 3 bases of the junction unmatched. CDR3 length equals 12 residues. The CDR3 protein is CASARGGNEQFF. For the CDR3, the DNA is TGTGCCAGCGCACGGGGGGGCAATGAGCAGTTCTTC.

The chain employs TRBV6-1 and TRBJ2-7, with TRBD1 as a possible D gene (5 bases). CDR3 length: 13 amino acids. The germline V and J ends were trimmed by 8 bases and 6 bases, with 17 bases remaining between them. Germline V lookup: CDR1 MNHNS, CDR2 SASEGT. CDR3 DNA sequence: TGTGCCAGCGGGGCGGCCGTGGGGCTCGAGCAGTACTTC. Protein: CASGAAVGLEQYF.

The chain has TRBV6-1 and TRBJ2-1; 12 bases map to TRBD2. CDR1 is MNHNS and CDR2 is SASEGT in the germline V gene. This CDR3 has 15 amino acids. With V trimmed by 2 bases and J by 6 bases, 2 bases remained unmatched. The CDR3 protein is CASSELAGGVNEQFF. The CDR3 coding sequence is TGTGCCAGCAGTGAACTAGCGGGAGGGGTCAATGAGCAGTTCTTC.

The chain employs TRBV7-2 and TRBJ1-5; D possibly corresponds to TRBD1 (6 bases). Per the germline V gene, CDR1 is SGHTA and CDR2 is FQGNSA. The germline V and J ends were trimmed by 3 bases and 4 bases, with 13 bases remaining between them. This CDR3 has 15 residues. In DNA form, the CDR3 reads TGTGCCAGCAGCTTCGCCGGGACACCGAATCAGCCCCAGCATTTT. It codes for CASSFAGTPNQPQHF.